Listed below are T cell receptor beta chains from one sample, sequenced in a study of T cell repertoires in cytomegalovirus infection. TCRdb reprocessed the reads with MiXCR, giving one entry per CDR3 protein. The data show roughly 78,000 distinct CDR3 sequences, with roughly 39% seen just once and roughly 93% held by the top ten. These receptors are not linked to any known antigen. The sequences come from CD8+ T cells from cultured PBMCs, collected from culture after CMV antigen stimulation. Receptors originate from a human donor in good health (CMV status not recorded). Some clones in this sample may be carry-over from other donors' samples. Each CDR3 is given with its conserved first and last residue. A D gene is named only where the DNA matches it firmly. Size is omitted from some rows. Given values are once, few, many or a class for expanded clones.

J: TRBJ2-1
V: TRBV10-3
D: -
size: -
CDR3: CAISESRQADNEQFF
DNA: TGTGCCATCAGTGAGTCGAGGCAGGCTGACAATGAGCAGTTCTTC

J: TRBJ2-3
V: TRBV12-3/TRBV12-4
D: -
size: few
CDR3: CASSFTSSTDTQYF
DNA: TGTGCCAGCAGTTTTACGTCGAGCACAGATACGCAGTATTTT

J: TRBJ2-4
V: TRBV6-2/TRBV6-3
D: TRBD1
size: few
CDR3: CASRDGTGKNIQYF
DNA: TGTGCCAGCAGGGACGGGACAGGGAAAAACATTCAGTACTTC

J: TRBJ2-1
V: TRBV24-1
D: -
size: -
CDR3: CATSTGSSYNEQFF
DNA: TGTGCCACCAGCACGGGTAGCTCCTACAATGAGCAGTTCTTC

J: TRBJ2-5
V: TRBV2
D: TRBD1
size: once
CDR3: CASSEYNRGQETQYF
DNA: TGTGCCAGCAGTGAATATAACAGGGGGCAAGAGACCCAGTACTTC

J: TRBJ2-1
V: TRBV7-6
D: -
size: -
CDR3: CASSLDGYEQFF
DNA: TGTGCCAGCAGCTTAGATGGGTATGAGCAGTTCTTC

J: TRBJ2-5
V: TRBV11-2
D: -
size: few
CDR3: CASSLFGQQETQYF
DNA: TGTGCCAGCAGCTTATTTGGACAGCAAGAGACCCAGTACTTC

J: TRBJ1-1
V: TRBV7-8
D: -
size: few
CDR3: CASSYGRGGAHGTEAFF
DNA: TGTGCCAGCAGCTACGGGAGGGGGGGGGCTCACGGCACTGAAGCTTTCTTT

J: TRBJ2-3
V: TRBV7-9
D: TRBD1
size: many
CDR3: CASSFKQGAGGDTQYF
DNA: TGTGCCAGCAGCTTCAAACAGGGGGCTGGAGGGGATACGCAGTATTTT

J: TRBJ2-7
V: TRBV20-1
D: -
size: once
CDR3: CSARQGSSYEQYF
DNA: TGCAGTGCTAGACAGGGGAGCTCCTACGAGCAGTACTTC

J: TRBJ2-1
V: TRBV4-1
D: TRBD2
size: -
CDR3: CASSQDRGTSGGASFYNEQFF
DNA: TGCGCCAGCAGCCAAGATCGGGGGACTAGCGGGGGGGCTTCCTTCTACAATGAGCAGTTCTTC

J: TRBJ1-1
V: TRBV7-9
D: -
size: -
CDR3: CASSLVGEGAFF
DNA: TGTGCCAGCAGCTTAGTCGGGGAAGGAGCTTTCTTT

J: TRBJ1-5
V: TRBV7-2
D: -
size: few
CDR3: CASSLGVIGGQPQHF
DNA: TGTGCCAGCAGCTTAGGGGTCATTGGGGGTCAGCCCCAGCATTTT

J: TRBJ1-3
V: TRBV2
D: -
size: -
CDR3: CASSEAGSGNTIYF
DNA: TGTGCCAGCAGTGAAGCGGGTTCTGGAAACACCATATATTTT

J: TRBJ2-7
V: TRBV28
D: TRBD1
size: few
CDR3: CASSPRTGGTYEQYF
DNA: TGTGCCAGCAGTCCAAGGACAGGGGGAACCTACGAGCAGTACTTC

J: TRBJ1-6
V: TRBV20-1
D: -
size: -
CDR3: CSAKRSQGSYNSPLHF
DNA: TGCAGTGCTAAACGGTCGCAGGGGTCCTATAATTCACCCCTCCACTTT

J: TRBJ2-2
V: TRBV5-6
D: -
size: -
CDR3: CASSLNRVPGELFF
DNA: TGTGCCAGCAGCCTAAACAGGGTGCCCGGGGAGCTGTTTTTT

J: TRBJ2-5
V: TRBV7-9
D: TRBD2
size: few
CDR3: CASSSSAGGQLETQYF
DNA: TGTGCCAGCAGCTCCTCAGCGGGGGGGCAGTTGGAGACCCAGTACTTC

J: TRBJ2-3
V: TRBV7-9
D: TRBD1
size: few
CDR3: CASSYSSGTGSDTQYF
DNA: TGTGCCAGCAGCTACTCCTCGGGGACAGGGTCGGATACGCAGTATTTT

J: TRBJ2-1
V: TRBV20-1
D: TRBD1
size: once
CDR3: CSARDSPNNEQFF
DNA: TGCAGTGCCCGGGACAGCCCAAACAATGAGCAGTTCTTC

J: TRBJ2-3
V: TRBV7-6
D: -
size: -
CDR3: CASSYQGMGTDTQYF
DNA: TGTGCCAGCAGCTATCAGGGGATGGGGACAGATACGCAGTATTTT

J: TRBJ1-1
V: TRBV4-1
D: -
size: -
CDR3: CASSQEPGVNTEAFF
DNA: TGCGCCAGCAGCCAAGAACCGGGGGTTAACACTGAAGCTTTCTTT

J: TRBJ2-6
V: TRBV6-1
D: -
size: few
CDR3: CASSSPNSGANVLTF
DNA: TGTGCCAGCAGTAGCCCTAACTCTGGGGCCAACGTCCTGACTTTC

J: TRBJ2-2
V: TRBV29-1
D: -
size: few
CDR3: CSVKPDTGELFF
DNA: TGCAGCGTTAAGCCCGACACCGGGGAGCTGTTTTTT

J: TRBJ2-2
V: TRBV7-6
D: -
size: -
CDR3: CASSPFLDGELFF
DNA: TGTGCCAGCAGCCCCTTTTTAGACGGGGAGCTGTTTTTT

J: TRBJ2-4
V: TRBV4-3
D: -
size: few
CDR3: CASSQGGSKNIQYF
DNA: TGCGCCAGCAGCCAAGGGGGGTCAAAAAACATTCAGTACTTC

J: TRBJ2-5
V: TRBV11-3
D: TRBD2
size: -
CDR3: CASSEGLAGALQETQYF
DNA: TGTGCCAGCAGTGAGGGACTAGCGGGGGCGTTACAAGAGACCCAGTACTTC

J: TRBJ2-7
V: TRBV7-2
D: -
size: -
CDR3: CASSLDSRPYEQYF
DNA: TGTGCCAGCAGCTTAGATTCCAGACCCTACGAGCAGTACTTC